The next 19 T cell receptor beta chains were all read from a single sample in a study of blood T cell repertoires in COVID-19. This table comes from immunoSEQ multiplex PCR, and its TCRdb copy is limited to in-frame clones, with some not included. The sample has approximately 330,000 clones, 85% to 90% seen once. Input material: peripheral blood. The receptors come from a woman in her thirties or forties with COVID-19, enrolled during active disease.

This chain uses TRBV4-1 with TRBJ1-5; no clear D. The CDR3 totals 15 residues. V dropped 0 bases and J dropped 3 bases, with 9 bases sitting between them. Germline V gene sequence: CDR1 MGHRA, CDR2 YSYEKL. CDR3 region: CASSQDRVTNQPQHF. CDR3 in DNA: TGCGCCAGCAGCCAAGATCGGGTGACCAATCAGCCCCAGCATTTT.

The chain couples TRBV6-5 to TRBJ1-5; D unresolved. The ends were cut back, 2 bases at V and 6 bases at J, with 8 bases in the middle. The V gene's germline CDR1 is MNHEY and CDR2 SVGAGI. The CDR3 consists of 13 residues. In DNA, the CDR3 is TGTGCCAGCAGTTACGTGGGGAGTCAGCCCCAGCATTTT. It yields the protein CASSYVGSQPQHF.

CDR3 bases: TGTGCCAGCATGACAGGGATCAGTCGTCAGCCCCAGCATTTT. Translated: CASMTGISRQPQHF. The chain has TRBV28 and TRBJ1-5; 7 positions agree with TRBD1. The CDR3 consists of 14 residues. Losses at the gene ends were 7 bases for V and 6 bases for J; bases not matched to a gene: 9. Germline lookup yields CDR1 MDHEN and CDR2 SYDVKM.

CDR3 sequence (DNA): TGCGCCAGCGGAGTAGACAGGGGATATGGCTACACCTTC. It is translated as CASGVDRGYGYTF. The genes are TRBV5-1 and TRBJ1-2; TRBD1 aligns across 8 bases. The CDR3 consists of 13 residues. V was clipped by 7 bases and J by 5 bases; unmatched bases: 7. The germline V gene encodes CDR1 SGHRS and CDR2 YFSETQ.

The gene calls are TRBV6-5 and TRBJ1-2, with TRBD1 identical over 9 bases. V shed 2 bases and J 2 bases; nucleotides not matched to a gene: 3. CDR1 and CDR2 from the germline V gene are MNHEY and SVGAGI. CDR3 length: 15 amino acids. The CDR3 sequence is CASSYGTGQNYGYTF. The CDR3, as DNA: TGTGCCAGCAGTTACGGGACAGGGCAAAACTATGGCTACACCTTC.

This sequence joins TRBV5-6 and TRBJ2-1, with 11 bases aligning to TRBD2. The CDR3 has 16 amino acids. CDR1 is SGHDT and CDR2 is YYEEEE in the germline V gene. The junction had 10 bases not matched to a gene; V was cut back by 4 bases and J by 7 bases. The CDR3 bases are TGTGCCAGCAGCAGACCCGGGACTAGCGGCCCAAATGAGCAGTTCTTC. Residues: CASSRPGTSGPNEQFF.

The V gene is TRBV19, the J gene TRBJ2-7; tentatively, D is TRBD2 (6 bases). CDR3 length equals 15 residues. CDR1 is LNHDA and CDR2 is SQIVND in the germline V gene (reference sequence). The germline V and J ends were trimmed by 3 bases and 2 bases, with 14 bases remaining between them. The CDR3 loop reads CASSMYGGPPYEQYF. In DNA form, the CDR3 reads TGTGCCAGTAGTATGTACGGGGGTCCTCCCTACGAGCAGTACTTC.

V is TRBV21-1 and J is TRBJ2-7; the table names TRBD1, a call not compared with the DNA. TRBV21-1 is flagged as a pseudogene. The CDR3 has 17 amino acids. CDR3 region: CASSNDRQGMPTYEQYF. CDR3 bases: TGTGCCAGCAGCAACGATCGTCAGGGGATGCCGACCTACGAGCAGTACTTC.

In DNA form, the CDR3 reads TGCAGCGTTCAGGGGGGTAAGGGGAGCTATGGCTACACCTTC. The encoded protein is CSVQGGKGSYGYTF. This chain joins TRBV29-1 and TRBJ1-2; TRBD1 matches 7 bases. Germline CDR1 is SQVTM and CDR2 is ANQGSEA. The CDR3 is 14 residues long. The ends lost 5 bases at V and 4 bases at J; junction bases unmatched: 10.

The chain combines TRBV9 with TRBJ2-3; 7 bases map to TRBD2. V lost 1 base to trimming and J lost 2 bases; unmatched junction nucleotides: 4. The CDR3 sequence is 15 residues long. Germline loops: CDR1 SGDLS, CDR2 YYNGEE. The CDR3 region has the DNA TGTGCCAGCAGCGTATTAGCGGGTAACACAGATACGCAGTATTTT. It encodes CASSVLAGNTDTQYF.

The gene calls are TRBV23-1 and TRBJ1-3, with D uncertain. TRBV23-1 is an ORF, and what it does is uncertain. V lost 4 bases to trimming and J lost 4 bases, with 14 bases between them. The CDR3 is 15 amino acids. For the CDR3, the DNA is TGCGCCAGCAGTCCTGATTGGAGGCCCGGAAACACCATATATTTT. As protein: CASSPDWRPGNTIYF.

The rearrangement joins TRBV2 to TRBJ2-7; D gene uncertain. From germline, CDR1 is SNHLY and CDR2 FYNNEI. V lost 7 bases, J lost 3 bases, and 10 bases lay in between. This CDR3 is 12 amino acids long. The CDR3 DNA sequence: TGTGCCAGCATGAGTGCGAACTACGAGCAGTACTTC. It specifies CASMSANYEQYF. Drawing the rest from reference TRBV2 and TRBJ2-7, the complete variable domain is EPEVTQTPSHQVTQMGQEVILRCVPISNHLYFYWYRQILGQKVEFLVSFYNNEISEKSEIFDDQFSVERPDGSNFTLKIRSTKLEDSAMYFCASMSANYEQYFGPGTRLTVT.

This clone showed up just a few times. DNA of the CDR3: TGTGCCAGCAGCTTGACAGACTCCTACGAGCAGTACTTC. Its protein product is CASSLTDSYEQYF. The J gene is TRBJ2-7, the V gene TRBV5-8; no firm D call. This CDR3 has 13 residues. V lost 1 base and J lost 0, with 5 bases in between. Germline CDR1 and CDR2: SGHTS and YDEGEE.

V usage is TRBV5-4 and J usage is TRBJ2-2, with 8 bases matching TRBD1. Germline V lookup: CDR1 SGHNT, CDR2 YYREEE (reference sequence). V shed 1 base, J shed 0 bases, and the junction held 2 bases outside the gene matches. The CDR3 length is 16 residues. The CDR3 spells CASSLTGQANTGELFF. CDR3 nucleotide sequence: TGTGCCAGCAGCTTGACGGGACAGGCGAACACCGGGGAGCTGTTTTTT.

The chain carries TRBV5-8 and TRBJ2-5, with D tentatively TRBD2 (6 bases). Germline V gene lookup returns CDR1 SGHTS and CDR2 YDEGEE. V shed 10 bases and J shed 1 base, with 17 bases lying between them. This CDR3 contains 14 residues. The CDR3 spells CAGGQGLIQETQYF. DNA for the CDR3: TGTGCCGGAGGGCAGGGCTTAATCCAAGAGACCCAGTACTTC.

The rearrangement joins TRBV5-4 to TRBJ1-2; TRBD1 agrees at 9 bases. This CDR3 contains 15 residues. The trim removed 2 bases at V and 8 bases at J, leaving 10 bases unmatched. Germline V CDR1 and CDR2: SGHNT, YYREEE (reference sequence). Here the CDR3 reads CASSFPAGTGHGYTF. For the CDR3, the DNA is TGTGCCAGCAGCTTTCCCGCCGGGACAGGGCACGGCTACACCTTC.

This rearrangement joins TRBV7-9 to TRBJ1-1; D gene uncertain. The CDR3 covers 13 residues. Between the trimmed V and J ends, which lost 1 base and 6 bases, there was a span of 9 bases. Germline CDR1 and CDR2: SEHNR and FQNEAQ (reference sequence). The CDR3 nucleotides are TGTGCCAGCAGCTTAGGCGCGAGCTCTGAAGCTTTCTTT. Protein product: CASSLGASSEAFF.

The chain uses TRBV4-3 and TRBJ1-2, with D maybe TRBD1 (6 bases). V lost 1 base and J lost 8, with 17 bases in between. Germline V gene sequence: CDR1 LGHNA, CDR2 YSLEER. There are 15 residues in the CDR3. In DNA, the CDR3 is TGCGCCAGCAGCCAAGTCTGGACAGCCCAGGGGGGCTACACCTTC. This encodes CASSQVWTAQGGYTF.

The chain carries TRBV6-1 and TRBJ2-1; 9 positions agree with TRBD1. V lost 2 bases, J lost 6 bases, and 8 bases stayed unmatched. The CDR3 sequence is 16 residues long. The germline V gene has CDR1 MNHNS and CDR2 SASEGT. CDR3 DNA sequence: TGTGCCAGCAGTGAAAAGGGACAGGGAGGGGGCAATGAGCAGTTCTTC. This sequence encodes CASSEKGQGGGNEQFF.